What follows is one T cell receptor (beta chain) and its context. Its antigen remains unknown. The CDR3 totals 14 residues. Germline CDR1 and CDR2: SSHAT and FNYEAQ (reference sequence). V was shortened by 5 bases and J by 5 bases, with 14 bases between the two germline ends. Sequencing used immunoSEQ multiplex PCR; TCRdb keeps in-frame clones, though not all of them. Its table records around 150,000 clones. This sample stems from a study of T cell responses to AZD1222 COVID-19 vaccine. General study points: Spike-specific TCR breadth rose after two AZD1222 doses, and depth rose as well.

This TCR came from an adult in good health. The sample taken for sequencing was peripheral blood. J is TRBJ2-3 and V is TRBV7-7; possibly TRBD1 or TRBD2 for D (6 bases each). The CDR3 coding sequence is TGTGCCAGCAGCCCCGGAGGGGGGATAGATACGCAGTATTTT. This sequence encodes CASSPGGGIDTQYF.